This TCR beta chain was documented in a study of vaccination and CD4 T cells after COVID-19. The Oncomine TCR Beta short-read assay generated sequence data from the DNA of cultured CD4+ T cells. MiXCR was run by TCRdb on the PCR reads, yielding one entry per CDR3 protein. Seen here are 16,000 or so distinct CDR3 sequences, 55% observed once, and the top ten hold roughly 9%. The treatment was: approximately 9-day PBMC culture with coronavirus spike peptide pools or control peptides (ViraFEST assay). To note about this clonotype: As yet, its antigen is unknown.

There are 16 residues in the CDR3. From germline, CDR1 is LGHNA and CDR2 YNFKEQ. V was pared by 1 base and J by 3 bases, with 7 bases of the junction left unmatched. The material sequenced was CD4+ T cells from blood, cultured in vitro. The genes are TRBV4-2 and TRBJ2-7; 9 bases line up with TRBD1. The clonotype originates from a human donor who had recovered from COVID-19. CDR3 sequence (DNA): TGTGCCAGCAGCCAAGGGGTGGGACAGGGTTTCTACGAGCAGTACTTC. The encoded protein is CASSQGVGQGFYEQYF.